This entry features one TCR beta chain sequence. Its antigen is still unknown. One base away there is no much larger clone; base qualities are not given. The immunoSEQ Assay, a bias-controlled multiplex PCR, was used to amplify TCRbeta CDR3 regions from genomic DNA. The authors processed their data as follows. The number of nucleated cells in each sample was estimated by amplification of reference gene primers within the assay. Sequence reads were collapsed and filtered to measure the absolute abundance of every unique TCRbeta CDR3 rearrangement. For each sample, productive Simpson clonality was calculated by taking the square root of Simpson's diversity index across productive rearrangements. TCRdb re-hosts the immuneACCESS table, in-frame sequences only. Its copies lack some clones; in the studies checked, an unresolved V gene accounts for under half of them, and the cause for the rest is not known. Clone size and V and J calls were adopted from that table, with D and trimming inferred from the DNA. The sample table records fewer than 200,000 clones; roughly 85% of these occur just once. Approximately 9% of the sample is held by the ten biggest clonotypes.

Germline trimming amounts to 7 bases on V and 5 bases on J, with 6 as the count of junction bases outside the gene matches. CDR1 and CDR2, looked up from the germline V gene (reference sequence), are MNHEY and SMNVEV. Spanning cysteine to phenylalanine, the CDR3 consists of 14 amino acids. The only DNA kept is the CDR3, 42 bases in frame from the first base. In the prospective study, participants were roughly 18 to 90 years old, resided in under 30 geographic areas of the United States, and were enrolled through a virtual design. In the prospective study, cohorts were assigned on the basis of participant-reported clinical history obtained from a screening survey and a study questionnaire. For ImmuneRACE Cohort 3, a participant was defined as recovered based on two consecutive negative NP/OP PCR tests, clearance by a healthcare professional, or resolution of symptoms. In the prospective study, mobile phlebotomists collected whole blood, serum and a nasopharyngeal or oropharyngeal swab from each participant. Over a roughly 2-month period, participants in the prospective study had the option of providing additional blood draws and questionnaires. Before DNA extraction, blood samples from the prospective study were shipped at room temperature or frozen.

The sample is drawn from a study of blood T cell repertoires in COVID-19 (dated by TCRdb to the early 2020s). In the study overall: The collaborator samples originated in the United States, Italy and Spain and spanned the acute and convalescent phases of COVID-19. The repertoires were released in a freely available public database intended as a resource for research on the immune response to SARS-CoV-2. Where available, HLA class I and class II types were taken from metadata supplied by the sample provider and were not determined by assay-based typing. The material from the prospective study consisted of cDNA or gDNA derived from T cells, B-cell-depleted T cells, or PBMCs. The samples were drawn from the first 160 participants of the ongoing ImmuneRACE study and from 950 to 1,500 subjects provided by 6 global collaborators. Sample metadata almost always included a de-identified subject ID, COVID-19 status, age in years and sex. Deeply sampled blood TCRbeta repertoires from subjects exposed to, actively infected with, or recovered from COVID-19 were included in the dataset. What the study reported, not specific to this receptor: The quantity of clinical and demographic metadata differed by source and by participant and was supplied without curation.

The specimen sequenced was PBMCs or T cells enriched from blood (not recorded which). This TCR derives from a woman aged 18-29 years who had recovered from COVID-19. This chain joins TRBV27 to TRBJ2-3; TRBD1 agrees with 10 junctional bases. The CDR3 protein is CASKPGTGVDTQYF. DNA sequence: TGTGCCAGCAAACCTGGGACAGGGGTAGATACGCAGTATTTT.